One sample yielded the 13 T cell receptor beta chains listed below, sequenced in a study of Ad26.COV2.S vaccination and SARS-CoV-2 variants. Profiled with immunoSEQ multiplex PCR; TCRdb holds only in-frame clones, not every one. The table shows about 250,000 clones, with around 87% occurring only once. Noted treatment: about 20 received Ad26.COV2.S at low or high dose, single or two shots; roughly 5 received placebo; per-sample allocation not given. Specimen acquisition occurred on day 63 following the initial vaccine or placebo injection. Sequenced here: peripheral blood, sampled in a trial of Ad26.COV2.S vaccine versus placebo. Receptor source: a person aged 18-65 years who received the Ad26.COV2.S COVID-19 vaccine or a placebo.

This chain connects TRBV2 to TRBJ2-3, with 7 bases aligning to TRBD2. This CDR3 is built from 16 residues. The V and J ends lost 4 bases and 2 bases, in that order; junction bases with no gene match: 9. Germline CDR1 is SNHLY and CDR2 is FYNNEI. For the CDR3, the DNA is TGTGCCAGCAGTGGGGGCGGGAGAGGGGTCACAGATACGCAGTATTTT. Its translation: CASSGGGRGVTDTQYF. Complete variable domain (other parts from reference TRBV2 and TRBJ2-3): EPEVTQTPSHQVTQMGQEVILRCVPISNHLYFYWYRQILGQKVEFLVSFYNNEISEKSEIFDDQFSVERPDGSNFTLKIRSTKLEDSAMYFCASSGGGRGVTDTQYFGPGTRLTVL.

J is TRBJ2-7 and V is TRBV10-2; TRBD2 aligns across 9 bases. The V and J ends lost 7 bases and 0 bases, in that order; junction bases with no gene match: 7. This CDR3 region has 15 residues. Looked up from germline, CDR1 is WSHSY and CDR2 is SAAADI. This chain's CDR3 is CASKEAGGSSYEQYF. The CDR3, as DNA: TGCGCCAGCAAGGAGGCGGGAGGGAGCTCCTACGAGCAGTACTTC.

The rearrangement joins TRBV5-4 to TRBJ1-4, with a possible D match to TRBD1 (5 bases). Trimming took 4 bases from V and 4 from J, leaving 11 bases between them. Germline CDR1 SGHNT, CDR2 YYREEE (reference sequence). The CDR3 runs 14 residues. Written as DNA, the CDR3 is TGTGCCAGCAGCGCCGGGACGGATAATGAAAAACTGTTTTTT. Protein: CASSAGTDNEKLFF. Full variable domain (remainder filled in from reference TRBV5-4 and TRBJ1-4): ETGVTQSPTHLIKTRGQQVTLRCSSQSGHNTVSWYQQALGQGPQFIFQYYREEENGRGNFPPRFSGLQFPNYSSELNVNALELDDSALYLCASSAGTDNEKLFFGSGTQLSVL.

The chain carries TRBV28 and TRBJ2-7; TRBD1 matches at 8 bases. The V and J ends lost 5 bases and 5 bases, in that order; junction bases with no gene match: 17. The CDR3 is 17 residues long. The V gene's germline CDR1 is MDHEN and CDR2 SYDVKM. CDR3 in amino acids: CASSAGQGIYSVHEQYF. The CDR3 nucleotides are TGTGCCAGCAGTGCAGGACAGGGAATATATAGTGTCCACGAGCAGTACTTC.

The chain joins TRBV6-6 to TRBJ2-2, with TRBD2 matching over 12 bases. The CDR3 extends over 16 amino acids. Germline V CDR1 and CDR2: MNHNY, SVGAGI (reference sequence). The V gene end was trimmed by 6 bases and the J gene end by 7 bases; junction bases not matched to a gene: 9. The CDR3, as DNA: TGTGCCAGCAGGGGAACTAGCGGGGGGCCCCGCGGGGAGCTGTTTTTT. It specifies CASRGTSGGPRGELFF.

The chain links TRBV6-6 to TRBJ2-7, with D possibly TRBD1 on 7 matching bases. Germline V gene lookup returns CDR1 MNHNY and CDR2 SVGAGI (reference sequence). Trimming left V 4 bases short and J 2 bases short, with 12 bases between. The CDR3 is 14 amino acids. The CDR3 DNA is TGTGCCAGCAGTTGGCGGGACAGAGCCTACGAGCAGTACTTC. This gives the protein CASSWRDRAYEQYF.

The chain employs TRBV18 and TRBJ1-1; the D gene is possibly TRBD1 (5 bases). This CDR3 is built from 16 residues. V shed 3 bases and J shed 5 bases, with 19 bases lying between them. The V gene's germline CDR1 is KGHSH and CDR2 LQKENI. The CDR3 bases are TGTGCCAGCTCACCTGGGGTGTCGGGGGGAAGTACTGAAGCTTTCTTT. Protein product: CASSPGVSGGSTEAFF.

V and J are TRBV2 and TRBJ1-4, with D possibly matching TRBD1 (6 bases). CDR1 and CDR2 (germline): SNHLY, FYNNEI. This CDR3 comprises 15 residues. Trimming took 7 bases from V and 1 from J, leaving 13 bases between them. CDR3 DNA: TGTGCCAGCACAGGGCAGGGGCTAACTAATGAAAAACTGTTTTTT. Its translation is CASTGQGLTNEKLFF.

CDR3 DNA sequence: TGTGCCAGCAGCTTCTCTATAGGTTGGGCTGAAGCTTTCTTT. Translated, it gives CASSFSIGWAEAFF. This chain joins TRBV7-2 and TRBJ1-1; no firm D call. This CDR3 has 14 residues. Trimming pared 3 bases from V and 6 bases from J, leaving 14 bases between. Germline V gives CDR1 SGHTA, CDR2 FQGNSA.

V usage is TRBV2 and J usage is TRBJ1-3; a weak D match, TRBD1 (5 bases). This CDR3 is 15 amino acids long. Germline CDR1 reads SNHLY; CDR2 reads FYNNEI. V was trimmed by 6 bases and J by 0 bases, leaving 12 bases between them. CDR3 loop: CASSRQISSGNTIYF. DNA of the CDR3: TGTGCCAGCAGCCGACAGATTTCCTCTGGAAACACCATATATTTT.

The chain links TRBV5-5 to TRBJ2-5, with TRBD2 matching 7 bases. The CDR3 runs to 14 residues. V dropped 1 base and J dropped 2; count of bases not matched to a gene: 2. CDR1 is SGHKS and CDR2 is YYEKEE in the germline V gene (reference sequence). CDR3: CASSLWDYQETQYF. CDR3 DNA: TGTGCCAGCAGCTTGTGGGACTATCAAGAGACCCAGTACTTC.

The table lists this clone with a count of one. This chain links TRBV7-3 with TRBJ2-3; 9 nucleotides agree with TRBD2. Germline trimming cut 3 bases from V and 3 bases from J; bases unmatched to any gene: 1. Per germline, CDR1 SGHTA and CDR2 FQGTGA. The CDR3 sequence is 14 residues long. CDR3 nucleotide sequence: TGTGCCAGCAGCTTGGGACTAGCAACAGATACGCAGTATTTT. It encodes CASSLGLATDTQYF. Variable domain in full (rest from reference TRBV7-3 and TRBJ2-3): GAGVSQTPSNKVTEKGKYVELRCDPISGHTALYWYRQSLGQGPEFLIYFQGTGAADDSGLPNDRFFAVRPEGSVSTLKIQRTERGDSAVYLCASSLGLATDTQYFGPGTRLTVL.

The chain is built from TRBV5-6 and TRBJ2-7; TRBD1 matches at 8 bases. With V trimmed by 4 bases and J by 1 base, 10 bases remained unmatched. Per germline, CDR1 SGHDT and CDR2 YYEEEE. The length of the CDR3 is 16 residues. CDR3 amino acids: CASSAGQGLGSYEQYF. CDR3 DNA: TGTGCCAGCAGCGCAGGACAGGGTCTAGGATCCTACGAGCAGTACTTC.